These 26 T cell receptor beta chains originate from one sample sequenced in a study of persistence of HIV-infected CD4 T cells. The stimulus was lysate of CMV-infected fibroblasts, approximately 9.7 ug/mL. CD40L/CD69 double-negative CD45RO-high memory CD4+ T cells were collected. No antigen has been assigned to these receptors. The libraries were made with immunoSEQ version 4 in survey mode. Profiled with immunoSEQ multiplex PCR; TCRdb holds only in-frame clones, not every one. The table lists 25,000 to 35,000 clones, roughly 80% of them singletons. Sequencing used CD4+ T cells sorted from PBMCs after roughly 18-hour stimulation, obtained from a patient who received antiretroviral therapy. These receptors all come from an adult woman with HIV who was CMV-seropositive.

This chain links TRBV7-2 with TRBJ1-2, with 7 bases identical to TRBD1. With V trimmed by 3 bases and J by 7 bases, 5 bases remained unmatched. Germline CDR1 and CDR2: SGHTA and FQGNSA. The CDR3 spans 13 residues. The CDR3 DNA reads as TGTGCCAGCAGCTTCGGGACAGAAGCTGGCTACACCTTC. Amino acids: CASSFGTEAGYTF.

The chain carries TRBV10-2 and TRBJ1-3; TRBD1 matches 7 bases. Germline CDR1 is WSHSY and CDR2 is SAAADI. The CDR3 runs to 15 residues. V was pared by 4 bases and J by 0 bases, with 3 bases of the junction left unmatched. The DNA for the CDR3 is TGCGCCAGCAGTGGACAGGGTGCCTCTGGAAACACCATATATTTT. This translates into CASSGQGASGNTIYF.

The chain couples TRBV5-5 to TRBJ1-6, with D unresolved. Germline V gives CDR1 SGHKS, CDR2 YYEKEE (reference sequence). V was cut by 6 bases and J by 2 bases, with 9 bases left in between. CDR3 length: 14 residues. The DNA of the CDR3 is TGTGCCAGCAACTCCGGGACCTATAATTCACCCCTCCACTTT. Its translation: CASNSGTYNSPLHF.

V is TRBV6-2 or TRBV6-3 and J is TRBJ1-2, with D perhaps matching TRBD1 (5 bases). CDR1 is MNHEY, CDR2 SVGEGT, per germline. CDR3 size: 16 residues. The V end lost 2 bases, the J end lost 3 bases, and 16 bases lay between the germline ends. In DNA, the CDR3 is TGTGCCAGCAGTTACCCGTGGGGGGGGACTGACTATGGCTACACCTTC. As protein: CASSYPWGGTDYGYTF.

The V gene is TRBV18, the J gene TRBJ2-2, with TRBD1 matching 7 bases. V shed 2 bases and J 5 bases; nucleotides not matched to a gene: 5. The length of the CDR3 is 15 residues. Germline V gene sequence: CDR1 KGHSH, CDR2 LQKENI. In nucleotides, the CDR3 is TGTGCCAGCTCACCATCAGGGGGAACTACCGGGGAGCTGTTTTTT. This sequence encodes CASSPSGGTTGELFF.

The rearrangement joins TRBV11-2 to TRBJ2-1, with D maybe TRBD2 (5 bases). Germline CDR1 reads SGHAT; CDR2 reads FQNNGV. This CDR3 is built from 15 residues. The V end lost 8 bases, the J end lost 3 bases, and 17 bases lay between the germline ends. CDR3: CASSRATAVYNEQFF. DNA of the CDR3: TGTGCCAGCTCTCGGGCCACAGCGGTCTACAATGAGCAGTTCTTC.

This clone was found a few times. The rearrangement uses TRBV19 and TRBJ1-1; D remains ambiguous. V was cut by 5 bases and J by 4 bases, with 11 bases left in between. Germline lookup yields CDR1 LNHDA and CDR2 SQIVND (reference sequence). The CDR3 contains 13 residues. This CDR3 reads CASSPQTGTEAFF. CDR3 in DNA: TGTGCCAGTAGTCCCCAGACGGGCACTGAAGCTTTCTTT.

CDR3 coding DNA: TGTGCCAGCAGAGAGCGGGGGACTTTCGATGAGCAGTTCTTC. Amino acids: CASRERGTFDEQFF. This chain links TRBV6-5 with TRBJ2-1; 8 bases match TRBD2. Per germline, CDR1 MNHEY and CDR2 SVGAGI. The ends lost 6 bases at V and 8 bases at J; junction bases unmatched: 9. CDR3 length equals 14 residues.

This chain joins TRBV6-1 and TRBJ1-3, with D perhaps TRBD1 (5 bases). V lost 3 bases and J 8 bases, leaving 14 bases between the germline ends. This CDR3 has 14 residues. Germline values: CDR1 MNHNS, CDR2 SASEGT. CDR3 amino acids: CASSDWDGRDTIYF. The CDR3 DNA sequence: TGTGCCAGCAGTGATTGGGACGGCCGTGACACCATATATTTT.

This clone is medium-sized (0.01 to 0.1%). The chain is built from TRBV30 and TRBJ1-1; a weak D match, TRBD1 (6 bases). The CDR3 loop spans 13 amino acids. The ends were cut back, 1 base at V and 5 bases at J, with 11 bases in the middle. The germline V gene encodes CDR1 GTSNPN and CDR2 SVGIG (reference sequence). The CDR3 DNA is TGTGCCTGGAGTGCCGACAGGAGGACTGAAGCTTTCTTT. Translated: CAWSADRRTEAFF.

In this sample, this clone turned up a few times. The CDR3 nucleotides read TGTGCCAGTAGTATCGGGCACCTCGCAGATACGCAGTATTTT. Translating it yields CASSIGHLADTQYF. The chain couples TRBV19 to TRBJ2-3; no definite D call. The V end was cut by 3 bases, the J end by 4 bases, with 11 bases between. CDR1 is LNHDA and CDR2 is SQIVND in the germline V gene (reference sequence). The length of the CDR3 is 14 residues.

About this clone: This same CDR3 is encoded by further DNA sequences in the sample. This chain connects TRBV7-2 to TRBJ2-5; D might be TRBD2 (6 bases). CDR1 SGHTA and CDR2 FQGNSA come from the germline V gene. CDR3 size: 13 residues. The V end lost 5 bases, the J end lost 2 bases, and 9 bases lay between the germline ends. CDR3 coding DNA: TGTGCCAGCAGCCGCGGGGCACAAGAGACCCAGTACTTC. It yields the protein CASSRGAQETQYF.

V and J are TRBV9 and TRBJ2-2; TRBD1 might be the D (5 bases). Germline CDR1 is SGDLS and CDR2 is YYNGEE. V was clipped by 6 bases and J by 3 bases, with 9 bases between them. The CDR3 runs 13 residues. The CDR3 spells CASTIQDTGELFF. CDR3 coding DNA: TGTGCCAGCACGATACAGGACACCGGGGAGCTGTTTTTT.

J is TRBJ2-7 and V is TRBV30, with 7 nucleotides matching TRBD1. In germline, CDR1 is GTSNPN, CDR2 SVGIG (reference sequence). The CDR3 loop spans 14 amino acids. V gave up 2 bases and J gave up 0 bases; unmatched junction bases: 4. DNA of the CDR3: TGTGCCTGGAGTCCAGCAGGGGGCTCCTACGAGCAGTACTTC. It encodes CAWSPAGGSYEQYF.

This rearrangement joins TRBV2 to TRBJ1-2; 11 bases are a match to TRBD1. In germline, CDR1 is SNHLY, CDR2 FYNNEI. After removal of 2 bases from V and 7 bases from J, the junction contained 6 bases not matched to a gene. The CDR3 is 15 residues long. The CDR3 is CASSELGQGAVGYTF. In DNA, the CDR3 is TGTGCCAGCAGTGAATTAGGACAGGGGGCGGTTGGCTACACCTTC.

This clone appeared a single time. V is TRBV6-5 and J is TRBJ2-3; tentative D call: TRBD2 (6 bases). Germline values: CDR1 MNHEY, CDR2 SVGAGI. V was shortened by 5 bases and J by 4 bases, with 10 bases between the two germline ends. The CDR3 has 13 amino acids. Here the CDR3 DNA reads TGTGCCAGCAGTCCCTCGGGGGCAGATACGCAGTATTTT. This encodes CASSPSGADTQYF.

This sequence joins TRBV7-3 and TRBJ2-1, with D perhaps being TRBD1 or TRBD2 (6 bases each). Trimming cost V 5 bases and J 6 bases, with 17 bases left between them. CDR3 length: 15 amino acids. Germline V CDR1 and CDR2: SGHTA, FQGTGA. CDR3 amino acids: CASSPSGAVSNEQFF. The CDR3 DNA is TGTGCCAGCAGCCCCTCGGGGGCTGTTTCCAATGAGCAGTTCTTC.

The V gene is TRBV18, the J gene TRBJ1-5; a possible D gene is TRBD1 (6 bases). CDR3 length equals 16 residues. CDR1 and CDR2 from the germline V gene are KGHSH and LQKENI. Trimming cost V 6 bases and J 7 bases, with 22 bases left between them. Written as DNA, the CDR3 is TGTGCCAGCTCGATCACCAGGGGATCTGGGGAGCAGCCCCAGCATTTT. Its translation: CASSITRGSGEQPQHF.

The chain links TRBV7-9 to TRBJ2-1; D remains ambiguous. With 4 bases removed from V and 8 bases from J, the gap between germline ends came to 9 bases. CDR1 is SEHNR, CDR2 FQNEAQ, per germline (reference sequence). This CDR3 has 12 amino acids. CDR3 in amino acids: CASSYDFDEQFF. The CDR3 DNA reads TGTGCCAGCAGCTATGACTTCGATGAGCAGTTCTTC.

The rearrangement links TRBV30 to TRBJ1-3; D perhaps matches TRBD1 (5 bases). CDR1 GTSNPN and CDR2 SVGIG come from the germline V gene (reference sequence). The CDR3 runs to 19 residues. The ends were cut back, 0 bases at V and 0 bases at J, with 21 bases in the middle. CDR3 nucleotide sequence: TGTGCCTGGAGTGTATACTTCACCGGGACGGGGTCCTCTGGAAACACCATATATTTT. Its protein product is CAWSVYFTGTGSSGNTIYF.

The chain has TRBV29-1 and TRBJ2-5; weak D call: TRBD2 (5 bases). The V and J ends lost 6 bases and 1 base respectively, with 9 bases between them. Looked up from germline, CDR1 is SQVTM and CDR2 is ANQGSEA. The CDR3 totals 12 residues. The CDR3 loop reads CSVRTSQETQYF. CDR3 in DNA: TGCAGCGTCCGGACTTCCCAAGAGACCCAGTACTTC.

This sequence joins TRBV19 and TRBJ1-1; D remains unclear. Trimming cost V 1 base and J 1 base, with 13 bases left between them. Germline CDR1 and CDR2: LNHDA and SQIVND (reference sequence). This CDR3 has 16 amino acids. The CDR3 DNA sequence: TGTGCCAGTAGTATAGGTGCACGAGTCCCGAACACTGAAGCTTTCTTT. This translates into CASSIGARVPNTEAFF.

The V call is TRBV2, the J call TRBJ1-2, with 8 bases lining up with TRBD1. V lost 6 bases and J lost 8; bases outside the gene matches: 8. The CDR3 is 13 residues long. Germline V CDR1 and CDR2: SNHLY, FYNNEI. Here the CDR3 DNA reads TGTGCCAGCAGAAAAGACAGGGGTGGGGGCTACACCTTC. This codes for CASRKDRGGGYTF.

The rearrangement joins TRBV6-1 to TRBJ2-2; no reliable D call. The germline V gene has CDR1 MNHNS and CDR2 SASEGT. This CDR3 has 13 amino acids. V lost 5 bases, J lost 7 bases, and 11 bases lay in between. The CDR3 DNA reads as TGTGCCAGCAGTCAACGGGCCGTCGGGGAGCTGTTTTTT. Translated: CASSQRAVGELFF.

In DNA, the CDR3 is TGCAGCGTTGACGAAGGCGGGACAGATACGCAGTATTTT. This encodes CSVDEGGTDTQYF. This chain uses TRBV29-1 with TRBJ2-3; D is possibly TRBD2 (5 bases). Germline lookup yields CDR1 SQVTM and CDR2 ANQGSEA. The CDR3 has 13 amino acids. Between the trimmed V and J ends, which lost 3 bases and 3 bases, there was a span of 10 bases.

The CDR3: CASSSTVGNQPQHF. The CDR3 nucleotides read TGTGCCAGCTCATCGACTGTGGGCAATCAGCCCCAGCATTTT. The chain uses TRBV18 and TRBJ1-5; no clear D gene. CDR1 is KGHSH and CDR2 is LQKENI in the germline V gene. The CDR3 spans 14 residues. V was cut by 5 bases and J by 2 bases, with 10 bases left in between.